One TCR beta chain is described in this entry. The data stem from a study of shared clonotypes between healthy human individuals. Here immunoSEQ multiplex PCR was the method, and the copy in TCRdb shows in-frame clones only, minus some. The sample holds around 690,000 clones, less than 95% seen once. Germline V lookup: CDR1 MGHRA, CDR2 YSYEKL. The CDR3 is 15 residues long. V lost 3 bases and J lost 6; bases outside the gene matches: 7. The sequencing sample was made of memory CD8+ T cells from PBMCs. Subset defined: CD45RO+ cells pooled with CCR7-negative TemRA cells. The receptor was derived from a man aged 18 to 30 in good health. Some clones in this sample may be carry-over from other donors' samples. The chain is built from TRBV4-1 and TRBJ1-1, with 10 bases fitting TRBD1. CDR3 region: CASSHQGTGAAEAFF. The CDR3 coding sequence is TGCGCCAGCAGCCATCAGGGGACAGGGGCTGCTGAAGCTTTCTTT.